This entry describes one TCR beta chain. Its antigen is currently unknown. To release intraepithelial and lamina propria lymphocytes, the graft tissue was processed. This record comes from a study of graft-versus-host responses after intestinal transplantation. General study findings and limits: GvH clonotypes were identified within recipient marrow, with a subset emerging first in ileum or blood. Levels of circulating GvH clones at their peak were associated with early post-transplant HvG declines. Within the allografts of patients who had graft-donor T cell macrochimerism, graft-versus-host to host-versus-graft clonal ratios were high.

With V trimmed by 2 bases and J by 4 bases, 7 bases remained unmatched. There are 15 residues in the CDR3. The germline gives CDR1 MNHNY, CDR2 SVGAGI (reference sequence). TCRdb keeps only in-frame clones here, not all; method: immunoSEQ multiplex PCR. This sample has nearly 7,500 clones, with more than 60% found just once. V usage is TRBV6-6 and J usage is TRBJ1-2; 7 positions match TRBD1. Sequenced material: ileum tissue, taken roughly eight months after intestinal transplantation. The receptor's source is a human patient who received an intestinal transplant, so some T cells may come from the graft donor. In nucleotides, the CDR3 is TGTGCCAGCAGTTACGGAGGGGGCGACGGCTATGGCTACACCTTC. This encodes CASSYGGGDGYGYTF.